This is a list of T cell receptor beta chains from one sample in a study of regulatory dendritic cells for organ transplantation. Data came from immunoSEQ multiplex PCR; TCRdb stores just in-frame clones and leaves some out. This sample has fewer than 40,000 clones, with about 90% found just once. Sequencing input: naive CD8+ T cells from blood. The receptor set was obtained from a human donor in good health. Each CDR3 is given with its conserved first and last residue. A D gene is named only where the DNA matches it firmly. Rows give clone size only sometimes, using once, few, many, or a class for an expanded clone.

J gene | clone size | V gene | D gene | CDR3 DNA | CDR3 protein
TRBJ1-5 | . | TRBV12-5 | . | TGTGCTAGTGGTTTGGCCCTACATCAGCCCCAGCATTTT | CASGLALHQPQHF
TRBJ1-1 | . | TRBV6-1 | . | TGTGCCAGCAGGGGACCAATACTCATGAACACTGAAGCTTTCTTT | CASRGPILMNTEAFF
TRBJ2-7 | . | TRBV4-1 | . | TGCGCCAGCAGCCGAGAAGTCGCGGTTTTCTACGAGCAGTACTTC | CASSREVAVFYEQYF
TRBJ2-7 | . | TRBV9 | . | TGTGCCAGCAGCGTAGCGGACGGTACCTACGAGCAGTACTTC | CASSVADGTYEQYF
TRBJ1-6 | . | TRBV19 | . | TGTGCCAGTAGTATTCTTCCGAGCGGTGGGAATTCACCCCTCCACTTT | CASSILPSGGNSPLHF
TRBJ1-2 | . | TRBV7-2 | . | TGTGCCAGCAGCTTCCCGACAACTAACTATGGCTACACCTTC | CASSFPTTNYGYTF
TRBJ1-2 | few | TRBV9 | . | TGTGCCAGCAGCGTAGGTGGAGGGAACTATGGCTACACCTTC | CASSVGGGNYGYTF
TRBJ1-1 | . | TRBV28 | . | TGTGCCAGCAGTGCTCAGGTGACGGCTGAAGCTTTCTTT | CASSAQVTAEAFF
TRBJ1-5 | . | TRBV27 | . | TGTGCCAGCAGTCCAGGGACAAATCAGCCCCAGCATTTT | CASSPGTNQPQHF
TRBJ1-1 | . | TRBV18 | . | TGTGCCAGCTCACCCGATAGCTCAGGGGCAGTCATGAACACTGAAGCTTTCTTT | CASSPDSSGAVMNTEAFF
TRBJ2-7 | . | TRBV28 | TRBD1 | TGTGCCAGCAGTTCCGACCGGGACAGGGCGACCTACGAGCAGTACTTC | CASSSDRDRATYEQYF
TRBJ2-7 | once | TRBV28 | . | TGTGCCAGCAGTTTTTCCAGTACCTACGAGCAGTACTTC | CASSFSSTYEQYF
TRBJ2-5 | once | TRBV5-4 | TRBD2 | TGTGCCAGCAGCTTGACTAGCGGGGGGCAAGAGACCCAGTACTTC | CASSLTSGGQETQYF
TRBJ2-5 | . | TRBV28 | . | TGTGCCAGCAGTTTAGATTTCGGGACCCAGTACTTC | CASSLDFGTQYF
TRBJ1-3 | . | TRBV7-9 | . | TGTGCCAGCAGCGCAACCGGACGCCACTCTGGAAACACCATATATTTT | CASSATGRHSGNTIYF
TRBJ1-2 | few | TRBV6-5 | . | TGTGCCAGCGGACGTGGGGCAGGGTTACGATATGGCTACACCTTC | CASGRGAGLRYGYTF
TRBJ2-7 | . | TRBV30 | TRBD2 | TGTGCCTGGAGCCCTAGCGGGGCTCTGCAGTACTTC | CAWSPSGALQYF
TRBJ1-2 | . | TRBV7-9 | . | TGTGCCAGCAGCGGGGGCTGGGCTAACTATGGCTACACCTTC | CASSGGWANYGYTF
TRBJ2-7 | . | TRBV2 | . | TGTGCCAGCAGTGATACCTACGAGCAGTACTTC | CASSDTYEQYF
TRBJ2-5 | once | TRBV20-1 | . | TGCAGCGGATGGGGAGAGATCCAGTACTTC | CSGWGEIQYF
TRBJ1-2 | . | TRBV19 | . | TGTGCCAGTAGTATTCAGGGCCCCTATGGCTACACCTTC | CASSIQGPYGYTF
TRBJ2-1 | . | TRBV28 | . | TGTGCCAGCAGTAGGCGGGTAGCCTACAATGAGCAGTTCTTC | CASSRRVAYNEQFF
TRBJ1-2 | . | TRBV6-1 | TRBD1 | TGTGCCAGCAGTGAGCGGCGGACAGGTCCGTTCGGTGGCTACACCTTC | CASSERRTGPFGGYTF
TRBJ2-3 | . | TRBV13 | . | TGTGCCAGCAGCCCCCGGGGAACGACGGGTTTAGATACGCAGTATTTT | CASSPRGTTGLDTQYF
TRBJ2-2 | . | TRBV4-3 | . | TGCGCCAGCAGCCAAGATAGGCGGTCTAACACCGGGGAGCTGTTTTTT | CASSQDRRSNTGELFF
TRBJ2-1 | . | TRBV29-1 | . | TGCAGCGTTGAAGGGAGGGGCAATGAGCAGTTCTTC | CSVEGRGNEQFF
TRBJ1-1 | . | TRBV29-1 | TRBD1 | TGCAGCGTTGGGGACAGTGAAGCTTTCTTT | CSVGDSEAFF
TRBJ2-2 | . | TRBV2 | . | TGTGCCAGCATGGGCACCCCAGGCCCCACCGGGGAGCTGTTTTTT | CASMGTPGPTGELFF
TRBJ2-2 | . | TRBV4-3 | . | TGCGCCAGCAGCGCTCGAGCCGGGGAGCTGTTTTTT | CASSARAGELFF
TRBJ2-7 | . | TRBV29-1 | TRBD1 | TGCAGCGTTGTACAGGGGGGCCACGAGCAGTACTTC | CSVVQGGHEQYF
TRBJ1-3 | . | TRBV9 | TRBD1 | TGTGCCAGCAGCGTCCGGGACAGGGGATCTGTCGGAAACACCATATATTTT | CASSVRDRGSVGNTIYF
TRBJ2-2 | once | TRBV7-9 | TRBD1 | TGTGCCAGCAGCTGGGGGACAGGGAAGCCCGGGGAGCTGTTTTTT | CASSWGTGKPGELFF
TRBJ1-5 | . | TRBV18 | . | TGTGCCAGCTCACTACAGACAGAAAGCAATCAGCCCCAGCATTTT | CASSLQTESNQPQHF
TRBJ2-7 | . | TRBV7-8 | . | TGTGCCAGCAGCTTATATAAGGACTACGAGCAGTACTTC | CASSLYKDYEQYF
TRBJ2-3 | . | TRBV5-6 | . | TGTGCCAGCAGCTTGTCAGTCGCAGATACGCAGTATTTT | CASSLSVADTQYF
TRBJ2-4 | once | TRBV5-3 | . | TGTGCCAGAAGCTTGGGGGTTACGGCCAAAAACATTCAGTACTTC | CARSLGVTAKNIQYF
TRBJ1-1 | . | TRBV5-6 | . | TGTGCCAGCAGCTTTACCCCTATGAACACTGAAGCTTTCTTT | CASSFTPMNTEAFF
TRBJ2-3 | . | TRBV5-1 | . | TGTGCCAGCAGCACCGGAGCGGTGTACACGATAACGCAGTATTTT | CASSTGAVYTITQYF
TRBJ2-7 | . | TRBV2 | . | TGTGCCAGCAGTGGATTTCAGGGCAGGCGGAACTTC | CASSGFQGRRNF
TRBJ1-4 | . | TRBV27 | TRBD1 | TGTGCCAGCAGTTTTTGGGCAGGGGGTGAAAAACTGTTTTTT | CASSFWAGGEKLFF
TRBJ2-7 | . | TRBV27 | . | TGTGCCAGCAGTTTAGCAGCAGGGAGGTACGAGCAGTACTTC | CASSLAAGRYEQYF
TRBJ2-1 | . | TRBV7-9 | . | TGTGCCAGCAGCCTCCCGGTTAGGCCATACAATGAGCAGTTCTTC | CASSLPVRPYNEQFF
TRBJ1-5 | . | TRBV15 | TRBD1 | TGTGCCACCAGCAGAGACCAACAGGGGAGCGGCAATCAGCCCCAGCATTTT | CATSRDQQGSGNQPQHF
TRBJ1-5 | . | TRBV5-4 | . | TGTGCCAGCAGAGACGGCCCAGGGGCTCAGCCCCAGCATTTT | CASRDGPGAQPQHF
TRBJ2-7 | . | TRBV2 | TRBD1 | TGTGCCAGGGGGAGGGACAGGGCTTCCTACGAGCAGTACTTC | CARGRDRASYEQYF
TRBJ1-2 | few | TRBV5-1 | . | TGCGCCAGCAGCTTGAGCGACGGCGGTGCCCCTGGCTACACCTTC | CASSLSDGGAPGYTF
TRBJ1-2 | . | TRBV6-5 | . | TGTGCCAGCAGTTACGCCCAACAGGGAGCATATGGCTACACCTTC | CASSYAQQGAYGYTF
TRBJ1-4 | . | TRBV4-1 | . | TGCGCCAGCAGCCAAGAAAGATTGGGCCCAACTAATGAAAAACTGTTTTTT | CASSQERLGPTNEKLFF